Listed below are T cell receptor beta chains from one sample, sequenced in a study of cytomegalovirus exposure and HLA in healthy donors. TCRdb's copy holds only in-frame clones and misses some; the assay was immunoSEQ multiplex PCR. This table has around 220,000 clones, around 83% appearing once. Sequencing used PBMCs. These receptors were collected from a girl aged 10 to 17 in good health and CMV-seronegative. CDR3s include the opening cysteine and the closing phenylalanine or tryptophan. A D gene is named only where the DNA matches it firmly. Size values are once, few and many counts, or a class for expanded clones, and some rows have none.

CASSVQQGTYNEQFF	TGTGCCAGCAGCGTTCAACAGGGGACATACAATGAGCAGTTCTTC	TRBV9	TRBJ2-1	-	TRBD1
CASSAGTVGFYNYGYTF	TGTGCCAGCAGCGCGGGGACAGTAGGATTCTATAACTATGGCTACACCTTC	TRBV7-2	TRBJ1-2	-	TRBD1
CASSSTGDEQYF	TGTGCCAGCAGTTCCACAGGGGACGAGCAGTACTTC	TRBV28	TRBJ2-7	-	TRBD1
CASQKNTEAFF	TGTGCCAGTCAAAAGAACACTGAAGCTTTCTTT	TRBV27	TRBJ1-1	-	-
CASSSIAGTGRTDTQYF	TGCGCCAGCAGCTCAATTGCCGGGACAGGGCGGACAGATACGCAGTATTTT	TRBV4-3	TRBJ2-3	-	TRBD1
CASSYTRGYNEQFF	TGTGCCAGCAGTTACACTAGGGGGTACAATGAGCAGTTCTTC	TRBV28	TRBJ2-1	-	-
CASSVASGGYEQFF	TGCGCCAGCAGTGTAGCTAGCGGGGGATATGAGCAGTTCTTC	TRBV5-1	TRBJ2-1	-	TRBD2
CASSGRQGANTEAFF	TGCGCCAGCAGCGGCAGACAGGGGGCAAACACTGAAGCTTTCTTT	TRBV5-1	TRBJ1-1	-	TRBD1
CASVYTGEGRPSINEQFF	TGTGCCAGTGTGTATACCGGGGAGGGCCGGCCTAGTATCAATGAGCAGTTCTTC	TRBV19	TRBJ2-1	once	TRBD2
CASLIRDNTEAFF	TGTGCCAGCCTGATCAGGGATAACACTGAAGCTTTCTTT	TRBV2	TRBJ1-1	-	-
CATHKGVYVEAFF	TGTGCCACCCACAAGGGGGTATACGTTGAAGCTTTCTTT	TRBV28	TRBJ1-1	-	-
CASSSRTSAASTDTQYF	TGTGCCAGCTCATCACGGACTAGCGCCGCTAGCACAGATACGCAGTATTTT	TRBV18	TRBJ2-3	-	TRBD2
CASSLWDRVKSYTF	TGTGCCAGCAGCCTTTGGGACAGGGTAAAAAGCTACACCTTC	TRBV28	TRBJ1-2	-	TRBD1
CASQLGRLTEAFF	TGTGCCAGTCAGCTGGGGCGACTGACTGAAGCTTTCTTT	TRBV19	TRBJ1-1	few	-
CASTHVRLNEQFF	TGTGCCAGTACTCACGTGCGTCTCAATGAGCAGTTCTTC	TRBV6-5	TRBJ2-1	once	-
CASSLRTGSFETQYF	TGCGCCAGCAGCTTACGGACAGGGAGTTTTGAGACCCAGTACTTC	TRBV5-1	TRBJ2-5	once	TRBD1
CASSVGTSGVKETQYF	TGTGCCAGCAGCGTAGGGACTAGCGGTGTCAAAGAGACCCAGTACTTC	TRBV9	TRBJ2-5	-	TRBD2
CSVEDPLAGGSTYEQYF	TGCAGCGTTGAGGACCCACTAGCGGGGGGGAGCACCTACGAGCAGTACTTC	TRBV29-1	TRBJ2-7	-	TRBD2
CASSPFDSNTEAFF	TGTGCCAGCAGCCCCTTCGACAGCAACACTGAAGCTTTCTTT	TRBV7-2	TRBJ1-1	-	-
CASSFLSGGADEQYF	TGTGCCAGCAGCTTTTTGAGCGGGGGGGCAGACGAGCAGTACTTC	TRBV7-9	TRBJ2-7	-	TRBD2
CATSTGLDRAKNIQYF	TGTGCCACCAGCACCGGCCTGGACAGGGCCAAAAACATTCAGTACTTC	TRBV15	TRBJ2-4	-	TRBD1
CASSPTSDSRYLF	TGTGCCAGCTCACCAACGTCCGACTCTAGATACCTCTTT	TRBV18	TRBJ1-3	-	-
CASSYSQLSGEYF	TGTGCCAGCAGTTACTCCCAATTGTCAGGGGAATATTTT	TRBV6-5	TRBJ1-3	once	-
CASRAGGQETQYF	TGTGCCAGCCGCGCTGGTGGCCAAGAGACCCAGTACTTC	TRBV28	TRBJ2-5	once	-
CASSFRLFYNSPLHF	TGTGCCAGCAGTTTCCGACTCTTCTATAATTCACCCCTCCACTTT	TRBV27	TRBJ1-6	-	-
CASSATGQGVSGANVLTF	TGTGCCAGCAGTGCGACGGGACAGGGGGTATCTGGGGCCAACGTCCTGACTTTC	TRBV6-4	TRBJ2-6	few	TRBD1
CASSFVYRDRNYGYTF	TGTGCCAGCAGTTTCGTTTACAGGGATAGGAACTATGGCTACACCTTC	TRBV28	TRBJ1-2	-	-
CASSRGQGVTYEQYF	TGTGCCAGCAGTCGAGGACAGGGGGTCACCTACGAGCAGTACTTC	TRBV28	TRBJ2-7	-	TRBD1
CASSRRENQPQHF	TGTGCCAGCAGTCGCAGGGAAAATCAGCCCCAGCATTTT	TRBV6-5	TRBJ1-5	-	-
CASSPGGFSTGELFF	TGTGCCAGCAGCCCCGGAGGGTTTAGCACCGGGGAGCTGTTTTTT	TRBV6-6	TRBJ2-2	few	-
CASSQSGGFLNYGYTF	TGTGCCAGCAGCCAATCAGGGGGGTTCCTTAACTATGGCTACACCTTC	TRBV7-9	TRBJ1-2	-	TRBD1
CASKNSGLANYGYTF	TGTGCCAGTAAGAACAGTGGATTAGCTAACTATGGCTACACCTTC	TRBV19	TRBJ1-2	-	-
CASTPGRDTGEQYF	TGTGCCAGCACCCCGGGGAGGGACACAGGCGAGCAGTACTTC	TRBV11-1	TRBJ2-7	-	-
CASSLGQKGSGANVLTF	TGTGCCAGCAGCCTCGGACAGAAGGGCTCCGGGGCCAACGTCCTGACTTTC	TRBV11-2	TRBJ2-6	-	-
CASSTGTEGTEAFF	TGCGCCAGCAGCACCGGGACAGAAGGAACTGAAGCTTTCTTT	TRBV5-1	TRBJ1-1	few	TRBD1
CASSYSTGNKQYF	TGTGCCAGCAGTTACTCGACAGGGAACAAGCAGTACTTC	TRBV6-5	TRBJ2-7	few	TRBD1
CASSTRQGVDTEAFF	TGTGCCAGTAGTACTCGACAGGGTGTTGACACTGAAGCTTTCTTT	TRBV19	TRBJ1-1	few	TRBD1
CASSLKAGGYNEQFF	TGTGCCAGCAGCTTAAAAGCGGGAGGGTACAATGAGCAGTTCTTC	TRBV7-8	TRBJ2-1	-	TRBD2
CASSRKLEAFF	TGTGCCAGCAGTAGAAAACTTGAAGCTTTCTTT	TRBV6-5	TRBJ1-1	-	-
CASSQGPEDEQYF	TGTGCCAGCAGCCAGGGCCCGGAAGACGAGCAGTACTTC	TRBV11-2	TRBJ2-7	-	-
CASSPGTGSSLEQYF	TGTGCCAGCTCACCAGGGACCGGGAGCTCTCTCGAGCAGTACTTC	TRBV18	TRBJ2-7	-	-
CASRENQETQYF	TGTGCCAGCAGGGAGAACCAAGAGACCCAGTACTTC	TRBV7-9	TRBJ2-5	-	-
CASSGRPGGETEAFF	TGCGCCAGCAGCGGACGACCAGGGGGAGAAACTGAAGCTTTCTTT	TRBV5-1	TRBJ1-1	-	TRBD1